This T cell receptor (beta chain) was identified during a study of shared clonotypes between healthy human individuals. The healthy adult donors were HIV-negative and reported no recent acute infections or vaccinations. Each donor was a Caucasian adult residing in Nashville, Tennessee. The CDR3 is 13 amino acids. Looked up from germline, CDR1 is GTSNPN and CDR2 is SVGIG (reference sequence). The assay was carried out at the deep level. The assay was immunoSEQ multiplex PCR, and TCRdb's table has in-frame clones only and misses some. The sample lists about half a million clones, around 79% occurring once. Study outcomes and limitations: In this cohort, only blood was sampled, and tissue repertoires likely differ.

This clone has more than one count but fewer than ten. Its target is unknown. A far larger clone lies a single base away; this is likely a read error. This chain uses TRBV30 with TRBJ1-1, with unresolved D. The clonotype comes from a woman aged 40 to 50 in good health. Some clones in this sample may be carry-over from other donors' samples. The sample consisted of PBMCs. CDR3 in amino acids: CAWEGNMNTEALF. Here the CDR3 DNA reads TGTGCCTGGGAGGGAAACATGAACACTGAAGCTCTCTTT.